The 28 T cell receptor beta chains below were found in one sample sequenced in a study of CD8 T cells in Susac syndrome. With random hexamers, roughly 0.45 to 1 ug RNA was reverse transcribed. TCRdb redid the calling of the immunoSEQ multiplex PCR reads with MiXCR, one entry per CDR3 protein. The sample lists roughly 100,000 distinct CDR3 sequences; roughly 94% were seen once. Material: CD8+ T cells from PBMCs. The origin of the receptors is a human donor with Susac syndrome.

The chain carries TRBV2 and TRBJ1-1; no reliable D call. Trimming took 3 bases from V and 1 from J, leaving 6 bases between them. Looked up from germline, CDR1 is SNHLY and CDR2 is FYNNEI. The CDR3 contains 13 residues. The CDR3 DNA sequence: TGTGCCAGCAGTGAGACGGGGAACACTGAAGCTTTCTTT. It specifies CASSETGNTEAFF.

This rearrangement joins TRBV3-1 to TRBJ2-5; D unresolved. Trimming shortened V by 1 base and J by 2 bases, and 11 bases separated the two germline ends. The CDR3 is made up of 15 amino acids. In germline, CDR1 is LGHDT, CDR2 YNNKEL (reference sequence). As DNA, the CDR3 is TGTGCCAGCAGCCAAGTAGCAGATTATCAAGAGACCCAGTACTTC. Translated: CASSQVADYQETQYF.

CDR3 in amino acids: CASSQPDSSNEKLFF. For the CDR3, the DNA is TGCGCCAGCAGCCAACCGGACAGCTCTAATGAAAAACTGTTTTTT. This chain uses TRBV4-1 with TRBJ1-4; tentative D call: TRBD1 (6 bases). Between the trimmed V and J ends, which lost 2 bases and 3 bases, there was a span of 10 bases. The CDR3 has 15 residues. Germline V lookup: CDR1 MGHRA, CDR2 YSYEKL.

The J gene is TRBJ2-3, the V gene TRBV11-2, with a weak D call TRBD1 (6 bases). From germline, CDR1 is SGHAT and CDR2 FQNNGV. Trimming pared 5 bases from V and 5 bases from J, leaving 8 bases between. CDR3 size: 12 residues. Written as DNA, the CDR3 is TGTGCCAGCAGCCACAGGGAAGATACGCAGTATTTT. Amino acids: CASSHREDTQYF.

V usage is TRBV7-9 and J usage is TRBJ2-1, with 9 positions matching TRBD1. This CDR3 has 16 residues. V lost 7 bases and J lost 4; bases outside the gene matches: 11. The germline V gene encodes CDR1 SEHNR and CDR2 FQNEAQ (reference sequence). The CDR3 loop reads CASNGRGQGGYNEQFF. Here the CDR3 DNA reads TGTGCCAGCAATGGCAGGGGACAGGGAGGGTACAATGAGCAGTTCTTC.

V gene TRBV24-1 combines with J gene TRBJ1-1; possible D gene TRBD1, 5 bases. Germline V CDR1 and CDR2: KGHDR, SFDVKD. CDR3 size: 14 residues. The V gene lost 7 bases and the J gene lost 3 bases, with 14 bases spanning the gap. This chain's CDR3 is CATRAGGGDTEAFF. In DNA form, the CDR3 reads TGTGCCACCAGGGCCGGAGGAGGGGACACTGAAGCTTTCTTT.

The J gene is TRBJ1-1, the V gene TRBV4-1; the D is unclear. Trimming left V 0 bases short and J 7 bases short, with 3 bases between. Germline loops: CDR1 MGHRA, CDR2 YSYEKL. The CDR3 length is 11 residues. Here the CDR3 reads CASSQDGEAFF. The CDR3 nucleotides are TGCGCCAGCAGCCAAGATGGTGAAGCTTTCTTT.

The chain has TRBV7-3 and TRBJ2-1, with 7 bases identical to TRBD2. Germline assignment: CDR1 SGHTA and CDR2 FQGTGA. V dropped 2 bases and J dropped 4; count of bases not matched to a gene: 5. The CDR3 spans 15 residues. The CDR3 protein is CASSLALAAYNEQFF. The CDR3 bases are TGTGCCAGCAGCTTAGCCCTAGCGGCTTACAATGAGCAGTTCTTC.

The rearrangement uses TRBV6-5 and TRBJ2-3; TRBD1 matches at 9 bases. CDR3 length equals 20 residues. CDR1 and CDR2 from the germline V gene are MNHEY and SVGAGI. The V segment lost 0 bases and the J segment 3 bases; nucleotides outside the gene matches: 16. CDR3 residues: CASSYSAQGTGRGSTDTQYF. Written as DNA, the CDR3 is TGTGCCAGCAGTTACTCGGCGCAGGGGACAGGGAGGGGATCGACAGATACGCAGTATTTT.

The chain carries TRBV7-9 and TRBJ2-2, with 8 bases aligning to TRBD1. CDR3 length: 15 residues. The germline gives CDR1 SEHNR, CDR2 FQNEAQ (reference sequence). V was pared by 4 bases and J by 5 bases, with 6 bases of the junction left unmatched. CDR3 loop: CASSSPDRATGELFF. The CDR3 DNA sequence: TGTGCCAGCAGCTCTCCGGACAGGGCGACCGGGGAGCTGTTTTTT.

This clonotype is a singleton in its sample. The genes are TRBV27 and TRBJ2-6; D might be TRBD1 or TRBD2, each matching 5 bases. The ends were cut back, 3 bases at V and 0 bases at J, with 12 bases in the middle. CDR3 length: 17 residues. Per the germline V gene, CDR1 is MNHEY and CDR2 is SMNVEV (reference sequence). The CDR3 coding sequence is TGTGCCAGCAGTTTTGGGGGATCACCCTCTGGGGCCAACGTCCTGACTTTC. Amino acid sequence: CASSFGGSPSGANVLTF. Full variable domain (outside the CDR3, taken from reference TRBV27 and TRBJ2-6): EAQVTQNPRYLITVTGKKLTVTCSQNMNHEYMSWYRQDPGLGLRQIYYSMNVEVTDKGDVPEGYKVSRKEKRNFPLILESPSPNQTSLYFCASSFGGSPSGANVLTFGAGSRLTVL.

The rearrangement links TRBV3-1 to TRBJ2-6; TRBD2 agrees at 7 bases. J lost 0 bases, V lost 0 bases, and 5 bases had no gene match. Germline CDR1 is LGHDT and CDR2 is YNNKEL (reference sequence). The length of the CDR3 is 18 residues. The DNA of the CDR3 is TGTGCCAGCAGCCAAGAGAGCGGGGTTAACTCTGGGGCCAACGTCCTGACTTTC. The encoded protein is CASSQESGVNSGANVLTF.

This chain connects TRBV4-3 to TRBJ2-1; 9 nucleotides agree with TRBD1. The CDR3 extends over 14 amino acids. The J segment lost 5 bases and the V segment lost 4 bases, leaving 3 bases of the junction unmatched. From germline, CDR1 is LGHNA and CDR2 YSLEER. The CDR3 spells CASSPRTGDNEQFF. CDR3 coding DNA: TGCGCCAGCAGCCCCCGGACAGGGGACAATGAGCAGTTCTTC.

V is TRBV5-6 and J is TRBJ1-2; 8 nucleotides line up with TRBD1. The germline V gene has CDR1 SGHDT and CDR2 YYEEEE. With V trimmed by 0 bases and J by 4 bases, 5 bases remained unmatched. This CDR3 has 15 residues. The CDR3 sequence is CASSLDGQGPYGYTF. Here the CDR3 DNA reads TGTGCCAGCAGCTTGGACGGACAGGGCCCCTATGGCTACACCTTC. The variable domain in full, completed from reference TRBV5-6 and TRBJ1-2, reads DAGVTQSPTHLIKTRGQQVTLRCSPKSGHDTVSWYQQALGQGPQFIFQYYEEEERQRGNFPDRFSGHQFPNYSSELNVNALLLGDSALYLCASSLDGQGPYGYTFGSGTRLTVV.

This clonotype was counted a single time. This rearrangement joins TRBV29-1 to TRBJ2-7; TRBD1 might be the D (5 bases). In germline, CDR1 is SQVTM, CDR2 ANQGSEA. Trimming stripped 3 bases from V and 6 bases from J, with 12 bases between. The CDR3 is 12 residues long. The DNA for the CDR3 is TGCAGCGTTGAGCAGGGAAACGGCGAGCAGTACTTC. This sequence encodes CSVEQGNGEQYF.

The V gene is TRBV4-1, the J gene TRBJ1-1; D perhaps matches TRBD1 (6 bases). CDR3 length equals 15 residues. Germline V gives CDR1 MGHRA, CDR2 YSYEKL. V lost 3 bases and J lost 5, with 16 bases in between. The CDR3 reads CASSQARGGSTEAFF. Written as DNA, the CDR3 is TGCGCCAGCAGCCAGGCCAGGGGCGGATCGACTGAAGCTTTCTTT.

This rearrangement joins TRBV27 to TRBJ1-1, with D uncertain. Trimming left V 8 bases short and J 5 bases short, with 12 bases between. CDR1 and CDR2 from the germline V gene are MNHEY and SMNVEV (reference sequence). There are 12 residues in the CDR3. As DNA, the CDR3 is TGTGCCAGCTTCGGAGTGTGGACTGAAGCTTTCTTT. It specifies CASFGVWTEAFF.

The CDR3 is CASSEPGGSPLHF. The CDR3, as DNA: TGTGCCAGCAGTGAACCCGGGGGTTCACCCCTCCACTTT. The gene calls are TRBV2 and TRBJ1-6, with D maybe TRBD1 (5 bases). With 2 bases removed from V and 9 bases from J, the gap between germline ends came to 8 bases. The CDR3 has 13 residues. Germline loops: CDR1 SNHLY, CDR2 FYNNEI.

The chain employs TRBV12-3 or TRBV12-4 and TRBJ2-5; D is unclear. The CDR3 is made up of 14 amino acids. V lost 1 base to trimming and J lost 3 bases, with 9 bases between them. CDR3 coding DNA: TGTGCCAGCAGTTTAGGCGGTAAAGAAGAGACCCAGTACTTC. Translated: CASSLGGKEETQYF.

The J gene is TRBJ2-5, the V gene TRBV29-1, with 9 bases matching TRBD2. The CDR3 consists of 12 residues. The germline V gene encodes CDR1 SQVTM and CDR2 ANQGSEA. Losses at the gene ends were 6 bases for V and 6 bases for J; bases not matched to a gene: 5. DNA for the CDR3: TGCAGCGTCATAGCGGGGGAAAAGACCCAGTACTTC. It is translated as CSVIAGEKTQYF.

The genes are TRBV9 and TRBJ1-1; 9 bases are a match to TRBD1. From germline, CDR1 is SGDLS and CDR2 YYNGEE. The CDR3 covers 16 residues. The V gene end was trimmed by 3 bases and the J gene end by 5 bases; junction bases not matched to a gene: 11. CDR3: CASSAGHRGLGTEAFF. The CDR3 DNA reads TGTGCCAGCAGCGCAGGACACAGGGGGCTAGGGACTGAAGCTTTCTTT.

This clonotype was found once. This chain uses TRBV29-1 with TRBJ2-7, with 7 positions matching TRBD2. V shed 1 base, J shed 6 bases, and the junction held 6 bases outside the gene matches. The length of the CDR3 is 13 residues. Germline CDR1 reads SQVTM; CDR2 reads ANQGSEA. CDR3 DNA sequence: TGCAGCGTTGAAGGGCAGGGAGGGAGCGAGCAGTACTTC. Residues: CSVEGQGGSEQYF.

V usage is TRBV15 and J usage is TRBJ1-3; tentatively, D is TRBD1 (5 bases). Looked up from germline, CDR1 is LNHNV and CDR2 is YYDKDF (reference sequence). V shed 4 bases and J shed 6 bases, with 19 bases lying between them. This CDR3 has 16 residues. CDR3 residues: CATSIGEWEFENTIYF. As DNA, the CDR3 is TGTGCCACCAGCATAGGGGAATGGGAATTCGAAAACACCATATATTTT.

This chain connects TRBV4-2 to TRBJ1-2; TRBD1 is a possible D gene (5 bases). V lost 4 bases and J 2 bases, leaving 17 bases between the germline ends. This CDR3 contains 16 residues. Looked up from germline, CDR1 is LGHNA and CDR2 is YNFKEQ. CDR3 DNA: TGTGCCAGCAGCCTAATCGAAGTCGACAGAAACTATGGCTACACCTTC. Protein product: CASSLIEVDRNYGYTF.

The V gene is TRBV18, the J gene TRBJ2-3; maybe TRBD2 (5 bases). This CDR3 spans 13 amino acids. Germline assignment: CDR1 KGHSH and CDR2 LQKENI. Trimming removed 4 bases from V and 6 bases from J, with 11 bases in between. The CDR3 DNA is TGTGCCAGCTCACAACTAGTCGCGGATACGCAGTATTTT. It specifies CASSQLVADTQYF.

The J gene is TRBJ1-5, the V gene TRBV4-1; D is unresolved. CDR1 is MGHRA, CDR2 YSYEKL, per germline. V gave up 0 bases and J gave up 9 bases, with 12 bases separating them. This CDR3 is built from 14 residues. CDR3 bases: TGCGCCAGCAGCCAAGATATCCAGGAGCGGCCCCAGCATTTT. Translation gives CASSQDIQERPQHF.

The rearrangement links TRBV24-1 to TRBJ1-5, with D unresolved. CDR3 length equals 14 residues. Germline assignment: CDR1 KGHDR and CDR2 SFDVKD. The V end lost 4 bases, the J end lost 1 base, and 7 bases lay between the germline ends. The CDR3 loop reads CATSEADSNQPQHF. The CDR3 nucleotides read TGTGCCACCAGTGAGGCAGACAGCAATCAGCCCCAGCATTTT.

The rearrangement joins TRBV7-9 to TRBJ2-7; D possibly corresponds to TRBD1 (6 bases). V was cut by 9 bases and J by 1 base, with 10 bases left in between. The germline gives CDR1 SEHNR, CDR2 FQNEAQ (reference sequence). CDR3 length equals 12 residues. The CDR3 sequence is CASAQGSYEQYF. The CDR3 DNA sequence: TGTGCCAGTGCACAGGGTTCCTACGAGCAGTACTTC. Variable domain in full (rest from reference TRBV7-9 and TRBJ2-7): DTGVSQNPRHKITKRGQNVTFRCDPISEHNRLYWYRQTLGQGPEFLTYFQNEAQLEKSRLLSDRFSAERPKGSFSTLEIQRTEQGDSAMYLCASAQGSYEQYFGPGTRLTVT.